This is a list of T cell receptor beta chains from one sample in a study of T-cell reconstitution after alpha-beta-depleted transplantation in children. TCRdb recomputed calls from the PCR reads with MiXCR, one row per CDR3 protein. The sample lists hundreds of thousands of distinct CDR3 sequences, more than 20% occurring once. The source was PBMCs, mostly from graft donor cells, collected 360 days after TCRalphabeta/CD19-depleted stem cell transplant. These receptors were collected from a female patient aged 2 to 10 who had a stem cell transplant for congenital amegakaryocytic thrombocytopenia, so the T cells may come from the graft donor. The CDR3 runs from the conserved cysteine through the conserved F or W. A D gene is named only where the DNA matches it firmly. Some rows mark clone size as missing; the rest say once, few, many or name a class of expanded clone.

d_call	v_call	clone_size	j_call	cdr3_aa	cdr3_nt
NA	TRBV10-1	NA	TRBJ2-3	CASSELGPRSTDTQYF	TGCGCCAGCAGTGAGTTGGGCCCGAGGAGCACAGATACGCAGTATTTT
NA	TRBV6-1	NA	TRBJ2-3	CASSVTGTSTDTQYF	TGTGCCAGCAGTGTAACCGGGACTAGCACAGATACGCAGTATTTT
NA	TRBV9	NA	TRBJ2-3	CASSAELDFGDTQYF	TGTGCCAGCAGCGCCGAGCTGGACTTCGGAGATACGCAGTATTTT
NA	TRBV6-1	NA	TRBJ1-4	CASTGLPVTSEKLFF	TGTGCCAGCACCGGGCTTCCCGTCACCAGCGAAAAACTGTTTTTT
TRBD1	TRBV4-1	few	TRBJ1-2	CASSRMGQNYGYTF	TGCGCCAGCAGCCGGATGGGACAGAACTATGGCTACACCTTC
NA	TRBV20-1	few	TRBJ2-1	CSASRSSYNEQFF	TGCAGTGCTAGCAGGAGCTCCTACAATGAGCAGTTCTTC
TRBD2	TRBV20-1	once	TRBJ2-7	CSAHEGLAGVNEQYF	TGCAGTGCTCACGAAGGACTAGCGGGAGTCAACGAGCAGTACTTC
TRBD1	TRBV29-1	few	TRBJ1-2	CSAGEDRVNGYTF	TGCAGCGCTGGGGAAGACAGGGTGAACGGCTACACCTTC
NA	TRBV24-1	few	TRBJ2-2	CATSDFPGNGITGELFF	TGTGCCACCAGTGATTTTCCCGGCAACGGCATAACCGGGGAGCTGTTTTTT
NA	TRBV20-1	NA	TRBJ2-5	CSALAGETQYF	TGCAGTGCTTTAGCCGGGGAGACCCAGTACTTC
NA	TRBV5-1	few	TRBJ2-7	CASSTRGSEQYF	TGCGCCAGCAGCACCAGGGGTTCCGAGCAGTACTTC
TRBD1	TRBV13	NA	TRBJ1-6	CASSQGTVNNSPLHF	TGTGCCAGCAGCCAGGGGACAGTGAATAATTCACCCCTCCACTTT
NA	TRBV20-1	once	TRBJ2-5	CSARTVETQYF	TGCAGTGCTAGAACCGTAGAGACCCAGTACTTC
NA	TRBV20-1	NA	TRBJ1-5	CSAHMDSWTDIQPQHF	TGCAGTGCTCATATGGACAGCTGGACCGATATTCAGCCCCAGCATTTT
NA	TRBV2	few	TRBJ1-6	CASRQGAENSPLHF	TGTGCCAGCAGGCAGGGTGCGGAAAATTCACCCCTCCACTTT
NA	TRBV5-6	few	TRBJ1-2	CASSWRIQHSDF	TGTGCCAGCAGCTGGCGGATACAACATTCCGACTTC
NA	TRBV7-8	few	TRBJ2-7	CASSHPGGTYEQYF	TGTGCCAGCAGCCACCCCGGGGGAACCTACGAGCAGTACTTC
NA	TRBV11-2	NA	TRBJ2-3	CASSLTTKDTQYF	TGTGCCAGCAGCTTAACAACCAAGGATACGCAGTATTTT
NA	TRBV7-2	NA	TRBJ1-6	CASSLSDSNRVRALHF	TGTGCCAGCAGCCTCTCAGACAGTAATAGGGTCAGGGCCCTCCACTTT
NA	TRBV20-1	NA	TRBJ2-5	CSARDGAGQETQYF	TGCAGTGCTAGAGATGGGGCAGGCCAAGAGACCCAGTACTTC
TRBD1	TRBV7-9	NA	TRBJ2-1	CASSSTDRLSEQFF	TGTGCCAGCAGCTCGACGGACAGGCTAAGTGAGCAGTTCTTC
NA	TRBV28	NA	TRBJ1-1	CASNSADTEAFF	TGTGCCAGCAATAGTGCGGACACTGAAGCTTTCTTT
NA	TRBV20-1	few	TRBJ2-1	CSAREPPGTAYNEQFF	TGCAGTGCTAGAGAACCCCCCGGGACGGCGTACAATGAGCAGTTCTTC
TRBD1	TRBV4-1	NA	TRBJ2-3	CASSQEGGDRISTDTQYF	TGCGCCAGCAGCCAAGAAGGTGGGGACAGGATATCCACAGATACGCAGTATTTT
NA	TRBV11-2	few	TRBJ2-7	CASSLGFRSTGQSYEQYF	TGTGCCAGCAGCTTAGGTTTTCGTTCGACAGGTCAGTCCTACGAGCAGTACTTC
TRBD2	TRBV7-3	NA	TRBJ2-3	CAISPPHELAGGGDTQYF	TGTGCCATCAGCCCACCCCACGAGCTAGCGGGAGGGGGAGATACGCAGTATTTT
NA	TRBV6-4	few	TRBJ1-1	CASRTGPGTEAFF	TGTGCCAGCAGGACAGGTCCCGGAACTGAAGCTTTCTTT
NA	TRBV6-4	NA	TRBJ2-1	CASSVTFSGNEQFF	TGTGCCAGCAGTGTAACTTTCTCAGGGAATGAGCAGTTCTTC
NA	TRBV27	NA	TRBJ2-7	CASSPRDRGSEQYF	TGTGCCAGCAGTCCCAGGGACCGGGGCTCCGAGCAGTACTTC
TRBD2	TRBV6-1	NA	TRBJ2-7	CASRRGGLTSYEQYF	TGTGCCAGCAGGAGGGGAGGGCTCACCTCCTACGAGCAGTACTTC
TRBD1	TRBV27	NA	TRBJ1-2	CASSLDRGGGYTF	TGTGCCAGCAGCCTGGACAGGGGAGGTGGCTACACCTTC
TRBD2	TRBV7-9	many	TRBJ2-5	CASSRLAGDGTQYF	TGTGCCAGCAGTCGACTAGCGGGAGATGGGACCCAGTACTTC
TRBD1	TRBV7-9	many	TRBJ1-1	CASSLGSGGDNTEAFF	TGTGCCAGCAGCTTAGGATCAGGGGGCGACAACACTGAAGCTTTCTTT
NA	TRBV28	NA	TRBJ2-7	CASRRWLNTAYEQYF	TGTGCCAGCAGGAGGTGGTTGAACACCGCCTACGAGCAGTACTTC
TRBD2	TRBV4-2	NA	TRBJ2-7	CASSPKVATSGSYEQYF	TGTGCCAGCAGCCCAAAGGTAGCGACTAGCGGGAGCTACGAGCAGTACTTC
NA	TRBV7-9	NA	TRBJ1-1	CASGGRPNTEAFF	TGTGCCAGCGGAGGCCGACCGAACACTGAAGCTTTCTTT
NA	TRBV12-3/TRBV12-4	NA	TRBJ1-5	CASSFRRDQPQDF	TGTGCCAGCAGTTTTAGACGCGATCAGCCCCAGGATTTT
NA	TRBV29-1	many	TRBJ1-1	CSVVLGGGNTEAFF	TGCAGCGTTGTACTAGGTGGGGGGAACACTGAAGCTTTCTTT
TRBD1	TRBV27	NA	TRBJ2-7	CASSRQGWYEQYF	TGTGCCAGCAGTAGACAGGGGTGGTACGAGCAGTACTTC
TRBD1	TRBV12-3/TRBV12-4	NA	TRBJ1-2	CASSIGQGIGYTF	TGTGCCAGCAGCATCGGACAGGGTATTGGCTACACCTTC
NA	TRBV14	NA	TRBJ2-1	CASSRIQGSYNEQFF	TGTGCCAGCAGCCGTATCCAGGGTTCCTACAATGAGCAGTTCTTC
TRBD1	TRBV12-3/TRBV12-4	many	TRBJ2-7	CASSQTQGHFYEQYF	TGTGCCAGCAGCCAAACACAGGGGCATTTCTACGAGCAGTACTTC
NA	TRBV14	NA	TRBJ2-3	CASSQDRTTSTDTQYF	TGTGCCAGCAGCCAAGACAGGACTACAAGCACAGATACGCAGTATTTT
TRBD1	TRBV20-1	NA	TRBJ1-6	CSARPGQGSSPLHF	TGCAGTGCTCGGCCGGGACAGGGGTCTTCACCCCTCCACTTT
NA	TRBV6-1	few	TRBJ2-7	CASSPTPSYEQYF	TGTGCCAGCAGCCCTACTCCCTCCTACGAGCAGTACTTC
NA	TRBV7-3	NA	TRBJ2-2	CASSLNSNTGELFF	TGTGCCAGCAGCCTGAACTCGAACACCGGGGAGCTGTTTTTT
TRBD2	TRBV5-8	NA	TRBJ2-5	CASSTGTSWETQYF	TGTGCCAGCAGCACCGGGACTAGCTGGGAGACCCAGTACTTC
NA	TRBV2	NA	TRBJ2-4	CASKGLAKNIQYF	TGTGCCAGCAAGGGGTTAGCCAAAAACATTCAGTACTTC
NA	TRBV12-3/TRBV12-4	few	TRBJ1-1	CASSIAGGTEAFF	TGTGCCAGCAGCATCGCCGGGGGCACTGAAGCTTTCTTT